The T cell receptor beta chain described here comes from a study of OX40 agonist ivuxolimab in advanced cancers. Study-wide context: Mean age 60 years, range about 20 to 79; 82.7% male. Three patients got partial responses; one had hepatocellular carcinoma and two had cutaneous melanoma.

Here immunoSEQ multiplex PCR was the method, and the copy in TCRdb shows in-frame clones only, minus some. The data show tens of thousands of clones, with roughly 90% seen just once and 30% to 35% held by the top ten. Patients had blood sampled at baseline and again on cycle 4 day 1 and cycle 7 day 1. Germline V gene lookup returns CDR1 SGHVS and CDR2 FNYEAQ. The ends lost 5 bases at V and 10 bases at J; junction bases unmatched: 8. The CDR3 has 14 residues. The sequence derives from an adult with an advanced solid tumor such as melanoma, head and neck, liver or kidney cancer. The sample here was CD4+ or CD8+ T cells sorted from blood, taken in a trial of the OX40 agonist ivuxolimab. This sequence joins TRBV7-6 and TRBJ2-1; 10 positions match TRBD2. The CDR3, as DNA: TGTGCCAGCAGCGAAAGCGGGGGGGCAAGCGAGCAGTTCTTC. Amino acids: CASSESGGASEQFF. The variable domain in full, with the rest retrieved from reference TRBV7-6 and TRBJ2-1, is GAGVSQSPRYKVTKRGQDVALRCDPISGHVSLYWYRQALGQGPEFLTYFNYEAQQDKSGLPNDRFSAERPEGSISTLTIQRTEQRDSAMYRCASSESGGASEQFFGPGTRLTVL.